The 27 T cell receptor beta chains below come from one sample, sequenced in a study of blood T cells in healthy people across ages. A second PCR, run for about 7 to 11 cycles, used a sample-barcoded 5' primer plus a J-beta primer mix. MiXCR, run by TCRdb on the 5' RACE reads, gives a single entry per CDR3 protein. This sample yields hundreds of thousands of distinct CDR3 sequences, of which roughly 49% are seen a single time; about a third belongs to the top ten. The material sequenced was blood. These receptors were obtained from an older woman in good health.

The gene calls are TRBV20-1 and TRBJ2-1; 13 positions match TRBD2. Germline loops: CDR1 DFQATT, CDR2 SNEGSKA (reference sequence). Germline trimming cut 3 bases from V and 9 bases from J; bases unmatched to any gene: 5. This CDR3 is built from 14 residues. The CDR3 region is CSARGLAGRVEQFF. Here the CDR3 DNA reads TGCAGTGCTAGGGGACTAGCGGGAAGGGTTGAGCAGTTCTTC.

The chain recombines TRBV7-8 with TRBJ2-1, with D hard to call. The closer fit of TRBJ2-7 to the DNA end suggests the J call may be wrong. Germline V gives CDR1 SGHVS, CDR2 FQNEAQ. This CDR3 is built from 14 residues. The CDR3 protein is CASSLTAFYNEQYF. CDR3 sequence (DNA): TGTGCCAGCAGCTTAACTGCGTTCTACAATGAGCAGTACTTC.

The gene calls are TRBV3-1 and TRBJ2-5; 9 bases align to TRBD2. Germline trimming cut 4 bases from V and 9 bases from J; bases unmatched to any gene: 9. Germline V gene lookup returns CDR1 LGHDT and CDR2 YNNKEL (reference sequence). This CDR3 is built from 14 residues. Written as DNA, the CDR3 is TGTGCCAGCAGCCCCCCTAGCGGGATATGGGCCCAGTACTTC. Protein: CASSPPSGIWAQYF.

The chain couples TRBV5-6 to TRBJ2-5, with TRBD1 matching over 9 bases. Near its end, the DNA agrees better with TRBJ2-7, so the J call may be wrong. The CDR3 is 16 residues long. Germline-derived CDR1 and CDR2 are SGHDT and YYEEEE. The CDR3 loop is CASSFPGTGPIYEQYF. Here the CDR3 DNA reads TGTGCCAGCAGCTTCCCCGGGACAGGGCCGATCTACGAGCAGTACTTC.

In the case of this clonotype: At one of its ends the junction is not consistent with the germline gene, which may arise from a read error. This rearrangement joins TRBV6-6 to TRBJ1-1; 8 bases match TRBD1. The CDR3 extends over 13 amino acids. Germline V gene lookup returns CDR1 MNHNY and CDR2 SVGAGI (reference sequence). CDR3 residues: CTSSNTGGTEAFF. The CDR3 DNA reads as TGTACCAGCAGTAATACAGGGGGCACTGAAGCTTTCTTT.

This chain joins TRBV7-2 and TRBJ2-7, with D tentatively TRBD1 (5 bases). The CDR3 sequence is 13 residues long. Germline V gene lookup returns CDR1 SGHTA and CDR2 FQGNSA. V was pared by 5 bases and J by 2 bases, with 10 bases between. CDR3 in amino acids: CASSKQGTYEQYF. CDR3 bases: TGTGCCAGCAGCAAGCAGGGAACCTACGAGCAGTACTTC.

This clonotype has only one observation. At one end the junction does not follow the germline gene, possibly because of a read error. The chain carries TRBV7-2 and TRBJ2-1, with 8 bases that match TRBD1. Germline V gene sequence: CDR1 SGHTA, CDR2 FQGNSA. The CDR3 length is 15 residues. The DNA of the CDR3 is TGTGCCAGCAACTTAGAGGGACAGGTCTACAATGAGCAGTTCTTC. Its translation: CASNLEGQVYNEQFF.

There are many counts of this clonotype. A read error may account for a junction end that differs from germline. The CDR3 spells CSPRLSGIYSEQFF. In DNA, the CDR3 is TGCAGCCCAAGATTGAGCGGGATCTACAGTGAGCAGTTCTTC. The chain combines TRBV29-1 with TRBJ2-1; 7 nucleotides match TRBD2. There are 14 residues in the CDR3. Germline CDR1 and CDR2: SQVTM and ANQGSEA.

This clonotype was counted only a few times. The chain carries TRBV20-1 and TRBJ2-7, with D perhaps TRBD2 (6 bases). V gave up 0 bases and J gave up 2 bases, with 14 bases separating them. CDR1 is DFQATT and CDR2 is SNEGSKA in the germline V gene (reference sequence). The CDR3 covers 15 residues. Written as DNA, the CDR3 is TGCAGTGCTAGAGATCTCGGGACTGAGACCTACGAGCAGTACTTC. This encodes CSARDLGTETYEQYF.

This clonotype was detected ten times or more. J is TRBJ1-2 and V is TRBV29-1; TRBD1 is a possible D gene (5 bases). Germline V gives CDR1 SQVTM, CDR2 ANQGSEA. There are 12 residues in the CDR3. V shed 5 bases and J shed 7 bases, with 14 bases lying between them. The CDR3 DNA sequence: TGCAGCGTTCAGGACGGGGCCAGTGGCTACACCTTC. It encodes CSVQDGASGYTF.

This clonotype was observed a handful of times. The gene calls are TRBV27 and TRBJ2-1, with a tentative D call TRBD1 (6 bases). Per the germline V gene, CDR1 is MNHEY and CDR2 is SMNVEV (reference sequence). The ends were cut back, 6 bases at V and 5 bases at J, with 17 bases in the middle. This CDR3 region has 15 residues. Here the CDR3 reads CASSPWGPPNNEQFF. In nucleotides, the CDR3 is TGTGCCAGCAGCCCATGGGGGCCGCCTAACAATGAGCAGTTCTTC.

This clonotype has a handful of counts. The chain links TRBV7-2 to TRBJ2-7; a weak D match, TRBD2 (5 bases). Germline V gives CDR1 SGHTA, CDR2 FQGNSA. The CDR3 is made up of 12 amino acids. V dropped 6 bases and J dropped 6 bases, with 12 bases sitting between them. The CDR3 loop reads CASRILAGEQYF. CDR3 DNA sequence: TGTGCCAGCAGAATCCTGGCGGGCGAGCAGTACTTC.

This chain uses TRBV5-1 with TRBJ2-2, with D uncertain. The V and J ends lost 4 bases and 4 bases respectively, with 11 bases between them. This CDR3 contains 14 residues. The V gene's germline CDR1 is SGHRS and CDR2 YFSETQ. The CDR3 DNA is TGCGCCAGCAGCGGAACAGAAAGCACCGGGGAGCTGTTTTTT. This translates into CASSGTESTGELFF.

The chain links TRBV12-3 or TRBV12-4 to TRBJ2-7, with D perhaps assigned TRBD1 or TRBD2 (5 bases each). CDR3 length: 14 residues. V gave up 5 bases and J gave up 2 bases, with 13 bases separating them. The CDR3 region is CASSRLRGPYEQYF. The CDR3 nucleotides read TGTGCCAGCAGTCGCTTGAGGGGCCCCTACGAGCAGTACTTC.

In this sample, this clonotype turned up a few times. V and J are TRBV2 and TRBJ2-7, with D perhaps matching TRBD1 (6 bases). This CDR3 is 13 amino acids long. V lost 4 bases, J lost 8 bases, and 15 bases lay in between. Germline values: CDR1 SNHLY, CDR2 FYNNEI. The CDR3 DNA is TGTGCCAGCAGTGGGGTACAGGGTTATCAGCAGTACTTC. This sequence encodes CASSGVQGYQQYF.

To note about this clonotype: Just one base apart from a much larger clone, this may be a read error. The CDR3 here is CASSVAGLSDTQYF. The CDR3 DNA reads as TGTGCCAGCAGTGTAGCGGGACTATCTGATACGCAGTATTTT. The rearrangement links TRBV27 to TRBJ2-3; 8 bases match TRBD2. The CDR3 runs 14 residues. Losses at the gene ends were 5 bases for V and 6 bases for J; bases not matched to a gene: 7. Germline CDR1 reads MNHEY; CDR2 reads SMNVEV (reference sequence).

The chain joins TRBV9 to TRBJ2-3; 9 nucleotides match TRBD2. CDR1 SGDLS and CDR2 YYNGEE come from the germline V gene. V was pared by 4 bases and J by 4 bases, with 7 bases of the junction left unmatched. This CDR3 spans 15 amino acids. As DNA, the CDR3 is TGTGCCAGCAGCCCCCAGGCGGGAGGGCCAGATACGCAGTATTTT. Translated: CASSPQAGGPDTQYF.

The chain has TRBV10-3 and TRBJ1-1; TRBD1 is a possible D gene (5 bases). The CDR3 length is 13 residues. Deletions cut 3 bases from V and 0 bases from J, with 5 bases between. CDR1 and CDR2 from the germline V gene are ENHRY and SYGVKD. The CDR3 nucleotides read TGTGCCATCAGTGAACAGGTGAACACTGAAGCTTTCTTT. Its protein is CAISEQVNTEAFF.

The rearrangement uses TRBV29-1 and TRBJ2-1; D possibly corresponds to TRBD2 (7 bases). CDR3 size: 16 residues. Germline V gives CDR1 SQVTM, CDR2 ANQGSEA. The V end was cut by 4 bases, the J end by 4 bases, with 20 bases between. CDR3 coding DNA: TGCAGCGTTGGACCCACGGCGGGGGCAACTTACAATGAGCAGTTCTTC. Its translation is CSVGPTAGATYNEQFF.

The gene calls are TRBV13 and TRBJ1-1; TRBD1 might be the D (6 bases). V was cut by 6 bases and J by 10 bases, with 18 bases left in between. CDR1 PRHDT and CDR2 FYEKMQ come from the germline V gene (reference sequence). The CDR3 runs to 13 residues. This CDR3 reads CASRPTGPVGAFF. CDR3 nucleotides: TGTGCCAGCAGGCCGACAGGACCAGTCGGAGCTTTCTTT.

This rearrangement joins TRBV14 to TRBJ2-1; no firm D call. Germline-derived CDR1 and CDR2 are SGHDN and FVKESK. The V end lost 1 base, the J end lost 10 bases, and 14 bases lay between the germline ends. The CDR3 totals 14 residues. Here the CDR3 DNA reads TGTGCCAGCAGCCAAGCACTACCCCCATGGGAGCAGTTCTTC. Translation gives CASSQALPPWEQFF.

This clonotype was observed once. The CDR3 spells CASTMGLPNTGELFF. For the CDR3, the DNA is TGTGCCAGCACCATGGGACTACCCAACACCGGGGAGCTGTTTTTT. The chain links TRBV28 to TRBJ2-2; 7 positions match TRBD2. Unmatched junction bases numbered 7, after V lost 7 bases and J lost 2 bases. The CDR3 loop spans 15 amino acids. CDR1 is MDHEN and CDR2 is SYDVKM in the germline V gene.

This clonotype was detected ten times or more. V usage is TRBV29-1 and J usage is TRBJ2-1; 8 positions agree with TRBD2. V trimming: 6 bases; J trimming: 8 bases; junction bases outside the gene matches: 12. In germline, CDR1 is SQVTM, CDR2 ANQGSEA. The CDR3 spans 14 residues. The CDR3 sequence: CSVSGRGLGDEQFF. CDR3 DNA: TGCAGCGTGAGCGGGAGAGGGCTGGGCGATGAGCAGTTCTTC.

The chain is built from TRBV4-3 and TRBJ2-5; 7 bases fit TRBD1. Per the germline V gene, CDR1 is LGHNA and CDR2 is YSLEER. The CDR3 contains 15 residues. With 0 bases clipped from V and 5 bases from J, the junction kept 6 bases outside the gene matches. The CDR3 DNA is TGCGCCAGCAGCCAAGATAACGACAGGGATGAGACCCAGTACTTC. This gives the protein CASSQDNDRDETQYF.

This chain uses TRBV21-1 with TRBJ2-3; the tabulated D call, TRBD2, remains unverified against the DNA. TRBV21-1 counts as a pseudogene. The CDR3 loop spans 20 amino acids. The CDR3 region is CASNNGMLAGGPPISDTQYF. CDR3 nucleotides: TGTGCCAGCAACAACGGTATGCTAGCGGGAGGGCCCCCCATCTCAGATACGCAGTATTTT.

The count of this clonotype is one. A much larger clone sits a single nucleotide away, making a read error possible. The J gene is TRBJ2-3, the V gene TRBV30; D might be TRBD1 (5 bases). The CDR3 has 13 residues. Looked up from germline, CDR1 is GTSNPN and CDR2 is SVGIG (reference sequence). The CDR3 is CAWSGISTGTQYF. Written as DNA, the CDR3 is TGTGCCTGGAGTGGGATTAGCACAGGTACGCAGTATTTT.

CDR3 protein: CASSHSGQRGDEKLFF. The CDR3 nucleotides read TGTGCCAGCAGCCATTCCGGACAGAGGGGAGATGAAAAACTGTTTTTT. V is TRBV4-2 and J is TRBJ1-4, with D perhaps TRBD1 (6 bases). V was shortened by 3 bases and J by 6 bases, with 17 bases between the two germline ends. CDR1 is LGHNA and CDR2 is YNFKEQ in the germline V gene. The CDR3 sequence is 16 residues long.